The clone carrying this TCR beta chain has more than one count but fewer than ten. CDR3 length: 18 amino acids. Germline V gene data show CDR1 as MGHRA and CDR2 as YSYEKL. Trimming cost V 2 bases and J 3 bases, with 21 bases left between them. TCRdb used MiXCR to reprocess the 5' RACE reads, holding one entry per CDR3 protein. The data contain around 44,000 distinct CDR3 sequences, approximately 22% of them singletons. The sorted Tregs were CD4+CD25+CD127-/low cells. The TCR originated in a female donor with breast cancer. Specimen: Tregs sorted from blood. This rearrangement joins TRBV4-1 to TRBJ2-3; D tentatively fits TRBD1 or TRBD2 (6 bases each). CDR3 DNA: TGCGCCAGCAGCCAAATAACCCCGGCGGAGGGGGGAACAGATACGCAGTATTTT. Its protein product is CASSQITPAEGGTDTQYF.